One and the same sample provided the 7 T cell receptor beta chains below, sequenced in a study of T cell responses to AZD1222 COVID-19 vaccine. This table comes from immunoSEQ multiplex PCR, and its TCRdb copy is limited to in-frame clones, with some not included. The table has approximately 160,000 clones, 90% seen once. The starting material was peripheral blood, obtained on day 0 of AZD1222 vaccination. These receptor sequences come from an adult in good health.

This sequence joins TRBV9 and TRBJ2-7, with D tentatively TRBD2 (6 bases). CDR1 SGDLS and CDR2 YYNGEE come from the germline V gene. The V gene lost 2 bases and the J gene lost 2 bases, with 14 bases spanning the gap. The CDR3 is 15 amino acids. CDR3 residues: CASSVGGTLTYEQYF. For the CDR3, the DNA is TGTGCCAGCAGCGTCGGGGGAACCCTGACCTACGAGCAGTACTTC.

The V call is TRBV29-1, the J call TRBJ1-1, with D hard to call. The length of the CDR3 is 14 residues. Germline CDR1 and CDR2: SQVTM and ANQGSEA. V was cut by 0 bases and J by 11 bases, with 19 bases left in between. The CDR3 region has the DNA TGCAGCGTTGAAGATCTTATGATGGGTTCAACGGCTTTCTTT. This gives the protein CSVEDLMMGSTAFF.

This clone appeared a single time. The chain employs TRBV7-2 and TRBJ1-2; TRBD1 agrees at 10 bases. Losses at the gene ends were 5 bases for V and 6 bases for J; bases not matched to a gene: 9. This CDR3 spans 15 amino acids. CDR1 is SGHTA, CDR2 FQGNSA, per germline. The CDR3 sequence: CASSRMTGGAHGYTF. CDR3 nucleotides: TGTGCCAGCAGCCGCATGACAGGGGGCGCGCATGGCTACACCTTC.

V gene TRBV18 combines with J gene TRBJ2-1; D possibly corresponds to TRBD1 (5 bases). The V and J ends lost 2 bases and 8 bases respectively, with 10 bases between them. Germline loops: CDR1 KGHSH, CDR2 LQKENI. This CDR3 is 13 amino acids long. CDR3 region: CASSPNQGDEQFF. In DNA form, the CDR3 reads TGTGCCAGCTCACCAAACCAAGGGGATGAGCAGTTCTTC.

The chain couples TRBV5-4 to TRBJ2-3; 8 nucleotides match TRBD2. The germline V gene has CDR1 SGHNT and CDR2 YYREEE (reference sequence). V gave up 5 bases and J gave up 5 bases; unmatched junction bases: 10. The CDR3 consists of 15 residues. CDR3 coding DNA: TGTGCCAGCAGGGGAGGGACTAGTAGGGTAGATACGCAGTATTTT. Protein sequence: CASRGGTSRVDTQYF.

The chain couples TRBV19 to TRBJ2-1; D is possibly TRBD2 (5 bases). This CDR3 contains 14 residues. CDR1 is LNHDA, CDR2 SQIVND, per germline (reference sequence). Between the trimmed V and J ends, which lost 10 bases and 2 bases, there was a span of 15 bases. The CDR3 nucleotides are TGTGCCACCGAGGCGGGTCGGACCTACAATGAGCAGTTCTTC. It encodes CATEAGRTYNEQFF.

CDR3 in DNA: TGCGCCAGCAGTCAATTCGGGACAGGGGGCGTTTTGTGTAATTCACCCCTCCACTTT. It is translated as CASSQFGTGGVLCNSPLHF. The chain links TRBV23-1 to TRBJ1-6; 12 bases are a match to TRBD1. TRBV23-1 is classed as an ORF, of uncertain function. Trimming removed 1 base from V and 6 bases from J; junction bases left unmatched: 10. CDR3 length: 19 amino acids.